There are many counts of the clone carrying this T cell receptor (beta chain). Its antigen is as yet unknown. The data derive from a study of identical twins. The V segment lost 2 bases and the J segment 6 bases; nucleotides outside the gene matches: 9. Germline V gene data show CDR1 as SGHDN and CDR2 as FVKESK. This CDR3 has 16 residues. General observations from the study: Cord blood beta clonotypes that were abundant carried fewer insertions, and memory repertoires showed no such trend. Models, which agreed with sharing between unrelated individuals, nonetheless underestimated the out-of-frame TCR alpha sharing seen in monozygotic twins. Cross-sectional statistical analysis was relied on for the conclusions, without the same donors being followed. Out-of-frame alpha sequences shared by twins were enriched for low generation probability.

TCRdb re-called the 5' RACE reads with MiXCR, one entry per CDR3 protein. The table includes a few hundred thousand distinct CDR3 sequences, 7.5% to 10% detected once. These records were also assigned to another study, of yellow fever vaccine responses in identical twins.

What was sequenced was PBMCs. This sequence originates from a woman aged 18 to 35 in good health. This chain connects TRBV14 to TRBJ2-7, with 11 positions matching TRBD2. This CDR3 is CASSQKLAGGISEQYF. The CDR3 coding sequence is TGTGCCAGCAGCCAAAAGCTAGCGGGAGGAATCAGCGAGCAGTACTTC. The full variable domain, rest sourced from reference TRBV14 and TRBJ2-7, is EAGVTQFPSHSVIEKGQTVTLRCDPISGHDNLYWYRRVMGKEIKFLLHFVKESKQDESGMPNNRFLAERTGGTYSTLKVQPAELEDSGVYFCASSQKLAGGISEQYFGPGTRLTVT.